This T cell receptor (beta chain) was retrieved from a study of a mutant IDH1 vaccine in newly diagnosed glioma. This CDR3 spans 13 amino acids. V lost 6 bases, J lost 2 bases, and 4 bases stayed unmatched. Looked up from germline, CDR1 is MNHEY and CDR2 is SVGAGI. Points on this clone: What it binds is not known.

The time point denotes: week 35, safety follow-up. Vaccine doses each comprised 300 ug of mutant IDH1 20-mer peptide, with topical imiquimod. The repertoire was sequenced with immunoSEQ multiplex PCR; TCRdb's copy has only in-frame clones and lacks some. The sample lists some 61,000 clones; around 82% were seen once. The sequencing here drew on PBMCs, taken from a glioma patient whose treatment included an IDH1 peptide vaccine. The sequence was obtained from a man between 18 and 35 years old with glioma. The chain links TRBV6-5 to TRBJ2-7; the match to TRBD1 covers 7 bases. CDR3 amino acids: CASSRDRAYEQYF. CDR3 coding DNA: TGTGCCAGCAGCCGGGACAGAGCCTACGAGCAGTACTTC.